Presented here are 17 T cell receptor beta chains from one specimen sequenced in a study of OX40 agonist ivuxolimab in advanced cancers. The protocol was immunoSEQ multiplex PCR, while the TCRdb copy is restricted to in-frame clones and leaves out a portion. The sample consists of some 66,000 clones, 80% to 85% of them appearing once. This specimen was CD4+ or CD8+ T cells sorted from blood, taken in a trial of the OX40 agonist ivuxolimab. All receptors derive from an adult with an advanced solid tumor such as melanoma, head and neck, liver or kidney cancer.

The chain is built from TRBV29-1 and TRBJ2-5; a weak D match, TRBD1 (5 bases). V lost 7 bases and J 5 bases, leaving 14 bases between the germline ends. The CDR3 runs to 12 residues. Germline V gene data show CDR1 as SQVTM and CDR2 as ANQGSEA. For the CDR3, the DNA is TGCAGCGCCAAAATTGCAGGGGAGACCCAGTACTTC. Residues: CSAKIAGETQYF.

This chain joins TRBV27 and TRBJ1-2, with 8 bases lining up with TRBD1. This CDR3 has 13 residues. Trimming cost V 6 bases and J 8 bases; bases outside gene matches: 8. The germline V gene has CDR1 MNHEY and CDR2 SMNVEV (reference sequence). The DNA for the CDR3 is TGTGCCAGCAGAGCACCGACAGGGGCGGGCTACACCTTC. It is translated as CASRAPTGAGYTF.

The V gene is TRBV18, the J gene TRBJ2-5; D possibly corresponds to TRBD2 (6 bases). Germline CDR1 is KGHSH and CDR2 is LQKENI. V lost 2 bases and J lost 5, with 9 bases in between. The CDR3 runs to 13 residues. The CDR3 nucleotides read TGTGCCAGCTCACCAGTGGCGGGGGAGACCCAGTACTTC. As protein: CASSPVAGETQYF.

This chain joins TRBV11-3 and TRBJ2-7; 7 bases fit TRBD2. Trimming at V came to 1 base and at J to 0 bases, leaving 3 bases not matched to a gene. Per the germline V gene, CDR1 is SGHNT and CDR2 is YENEEA. The CDR3 is made up of 15 amino acids. The CDR3 nucleotides read TGTGCCAGCAGCTTAGGGGGCGGGAGCTCCTACGAGCAGTACTTC. Translated: CASSLGGGSSYEQYF.

This CDR3 reads CASSLDTGQGSAGYTF. In DNA, the CDR3 is TGTGCCAGCAGCTTGGATACGGGACAGGGGTCTGCTGGCTACACCTTC. The chain has TRBV5-4 and TRBJ1-2, with TRBD1 matching 10 bases. This CDR3 has 16 amino acids. Germline assignment: CDR1 SGHNT and CDR2 YYREEE (reference sequence). With 0 bases clipped from V and 7 bases from J, the junction kept 9 bases outside the gene matches.

The gene calls are TRBV7-3 and TRBJ2-5, with 7 positions matching TRBD2. The CDR3 runs 15 residues. Germline CDR1 and CDR2: SGHTA and FQGTGA. The V and J ends lost 0 bases and 5 bases, in that order; junction bases with no gene match: 6. The CDR3 loop reads CASSLTWEGRETQYF. The CDR3 nucleotides are TGTGCCAGCAGCTTAACGTGGGAGGGCCGGGAGACCCAGTACTTC.

J is TRBJ2-1 and V is TRBV10-3, with 7 bases lining up with TRBD1. This CDR3 is 13 amino acids long. The trim removed 6 bases at V and 5 bases at J, leaving 4 bases unmatched. Per the germline V gene, CDR1 is ENHRY and CDR2 is SYGVKD. CDR3 sequence: CAIRNQGDNEQFF. In DNA, the CDR3 is TGTGCCATCAGGAACCAGGGGGACAATGAGCAGTTCTTC.

The V call is TRBV11-2, the J call TRBJ2-1; the match to TRBD2 covers 7 bases. The CDR3 is 13 residues long. Germline V gene sequence: CDR1 SGHAT, CDR2 FQNNGV. J gave up 7 bases and V 6 bases, and 6 bases lay outside the gene matches. The CDR3 DNA follows: TGTGCCAGCAGGTTAAACGGGAGGAATGAGCAGTTCTTC. Protein product: CASRLNGRNEQFF. Full variable domain (remainder filled in from reference TRBV11-2 and TRBJ2-1): EAGVAQSPRYKIIEKRQSVAFWCNPISGHATLYWYQQILGQGPKLLIQFQNNGVVDDSQLPKDRFSAERLKGVDSTLKIQPAKLEDSAVYLCASRLNGRNEQFFGPGTRLTVL.

The chain has TRBV28 and TRBJ2-1, with TRBD2 identical over 15 bases. CDR1 is MDHEN and CDR2 is SYDVKM in the germline V gene. J lost 6 bases, V lost 5 bases, and 2 bases had no gene match. The CDR3 totals 15 residues. This CDR3 is CASSPGLAGGNEQFF. DNA for the CDR3: TGTGCCAGCAGTCCGGGACTAGCGGGGGGCAATGAGCAGTTCTTC.

The count of this clone is one. The chain is built from TRBV4-2 and TRBJ2-3; 10 bases match TRBD2. Germline V gene lookup returns CDR1 LGHNA and CDR2 YNFKEQ. V was pared by 1 base and J by 3 bases, with 4 bases of the junction left unmatched. CDR3 length: 16 residues. The CDR3 sequence: CASSQGASGRTDTQYF. The CDR3 DNA is TGTGCCAGCAGCCAAGGGGCTAGCGGGAGAACAGATACGCAGTATTTT.

The V gene is TRBV27, the J gene TRBJ2-5; 9 bases align to TRBD2. The end of the DNA fits TRBJ2-7 better, so the J call may be wrong. This CDR3 is built from 14 residues. The germline V gene encodes CDR1 MNHEY and CDR2 SMNVEV (reference sequence). The CDR3 sequence is CASSPAGGQREQYF. CDR3 DNA sequence: TGTGCCAGCAGTCCGGCGGGAGGGCAGCGCGAGCAGTACTTC.

This clone was counted between two and nine times. The genes are TRBV19 and TRBJ1-5; TRBD1 matches 8 bases. This CDR3 has 14 amino acids. Trimming at V came to 7 bases and at J to 7 bases, leaving 9 bases not matched to a gene. Per the germline V gene, CDR1 is LNHDA and CDR2 is SQIVND (reference sequence). CDR3 region: CASIGTGVEQPQHF. DNA for the CDR3: TGTGCCAGTATAGGGACAGGAGTTGAGCAGCCCCAGCATTTT.

V usage is TRBV5-1 and J usage is TRBJ2-3; 15 nucleotides align to TRBD2. The V gene end was trimmed by 3 bases and the J gene end by 4 bases; junction bases not matched to a gene: 9. Germline V gene data show CDR1 as SGHRS and CDR2 as YFSETQ. The CDR3 sequence is 18 residues long. The CDR3 DNA reads as TGCGCCAGCAGCTCGGGACTAGCGGGAGGAGGGTACGCAGATACGCAGTATTTT. Translated: CASSSGLAGGGYADTQYF.

The genes are TRBV15 and TRBJ2-1; the D is unclear. This CDR3 spans 12 amino acids. Germline loops: CDR1 LNHNV, CDR2 YYDKDF (reference sequence). V lost 3 bases, J lost 8 bases, and 8 bases lay in between. CDR3 nucleotide sequence: TGTGCCACCAGCAGTGGTCGGTATGAGCAGTTCTTC. Protein: CATSSGRYEQFF.

The chain recombines TRBV5-1 with TRBJ2-3, with TRBD2 matching 9 bases. V lost 0 bases to trimming and J lost 5 bases; unmatched junction nucleotides: 7. The CDR3 contains 16 residues. Per germline, CDR1 SGHRS and CDR2 YFSETQ. In DNA form, the CDR3 reads TGCGCCAGCAGCTTGGATGGCGGGAGGGCCAAAGATACGCAGTATTTT. It specifies CASSLDGGRAKDTQYF.

The genes are TRBV6-5 and TRBJ1-1, with 7 bases identical to TRBD1. The CDR3 is 15 amino acids. After removal of 2 bases from V and 0 bases from J, the junction contained 3 bases not matched to a gene. CDR1 is MNHEY and CDR2 is SVGAGI in the germline V gene. The CDR3 protein is CASSYNDRVNTEAFF. CDR3 nucleotide sequence: TGTGCCAGCAGTTACAACGACAGGGTGAACACTGAAGCTTTCTTT.

V is TRBV28 and J is TRBJ1-2; D not certain. Trimming removed 5 bases from V and 4 bases from J, with 17 bases in between. The CDR3 length is 15 residues. The germline gives CDR1 MDHEN, CDR2 SYDVKM. The CDR3 reads CASSPPGRVGYGYTF. CDR3 coding DNA: TGTGCCAGCAGTCCCCCCGGGAGGGTGGGCTATGGCTACACCTTC.